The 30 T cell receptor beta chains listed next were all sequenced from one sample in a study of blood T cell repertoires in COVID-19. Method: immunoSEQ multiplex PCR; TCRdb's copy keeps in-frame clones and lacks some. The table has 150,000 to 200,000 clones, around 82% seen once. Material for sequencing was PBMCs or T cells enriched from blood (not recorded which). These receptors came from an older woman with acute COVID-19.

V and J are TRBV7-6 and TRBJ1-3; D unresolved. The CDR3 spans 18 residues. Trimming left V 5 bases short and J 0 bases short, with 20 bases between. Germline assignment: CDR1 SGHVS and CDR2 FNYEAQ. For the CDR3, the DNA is TGTGCCAGCAGCCCCGGAAGTGGTAGCCTGTACTCTGGAAACACCATATATTTT. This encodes CASSPGSGSLYSGNTIYF.

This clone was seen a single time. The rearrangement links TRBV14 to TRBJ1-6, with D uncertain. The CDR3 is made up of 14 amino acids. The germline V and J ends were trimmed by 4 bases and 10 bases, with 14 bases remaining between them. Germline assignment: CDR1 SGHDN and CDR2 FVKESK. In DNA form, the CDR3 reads TGTGCCAGCAGCCGCACCGGGAGCAAATCACCCCTCCACTTT. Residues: CASSRTGSKSPLHF.

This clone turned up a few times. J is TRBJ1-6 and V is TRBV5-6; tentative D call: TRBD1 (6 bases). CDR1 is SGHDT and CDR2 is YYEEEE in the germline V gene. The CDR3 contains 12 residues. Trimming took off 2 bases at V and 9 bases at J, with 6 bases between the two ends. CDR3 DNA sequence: TGTGCCAGCAGCTTCAGGGGTTCACCCCTCCACTTT. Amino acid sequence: CASSFRGSPLHF.

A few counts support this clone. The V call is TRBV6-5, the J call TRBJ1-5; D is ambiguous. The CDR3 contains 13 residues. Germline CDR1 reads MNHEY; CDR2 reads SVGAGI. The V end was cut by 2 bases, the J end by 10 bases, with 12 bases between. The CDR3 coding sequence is TGTGCCAGCAGTTACGAGGGTCAGCGTCCCCAGCATTTT. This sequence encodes CASSYEGQRPQHF.

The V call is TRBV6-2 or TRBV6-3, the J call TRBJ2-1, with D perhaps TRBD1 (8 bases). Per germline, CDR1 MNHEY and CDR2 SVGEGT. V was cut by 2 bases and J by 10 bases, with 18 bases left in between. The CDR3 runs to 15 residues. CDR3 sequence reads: CASSYPGGGSFEQFF. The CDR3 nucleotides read TGTGCCAGCAGTTACCCAGGGGGCGGGAGTTTCGAGCAGTTCTTC.

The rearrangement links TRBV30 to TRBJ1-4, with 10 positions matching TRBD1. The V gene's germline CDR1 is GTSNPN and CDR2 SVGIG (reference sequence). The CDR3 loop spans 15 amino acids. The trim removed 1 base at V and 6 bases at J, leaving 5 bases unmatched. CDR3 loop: CAWSGDRGSYEKLFF. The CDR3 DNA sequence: TGTGCCTGGAGTGGGGACAGGGGTTCCTATGAAAAACTGTTTTTT. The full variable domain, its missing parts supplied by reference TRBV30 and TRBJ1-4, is SQTIHQWPATLVQPVGSPLSLECTVEGTSNPNLYWYRQAAGRGLQLLFYSVGIGQISSEVPQNLSASRPQDRQFILSSKKLLLSDSGFYLCAWSGDRGSYEKLFFGSGTQLSVL.

The CDR3 nucleotides read TGTGCCAGTAGTGAATACAGGGCTGCTAATGAAAAACTGTTTTTT. Its translation is CASSEYRAANEKLFF. The V gene is TRBV19, the J gene TRBJ1-4; a possible D gene is TRBD1 (6 bases). This CDR3 is built from 15 residues. Germline assignment: CDR1 LNHDA and CDR2 SQIVND (reference sequence). V gave up 5 bases and J gave up 3 bases, with 13 bases separating them.

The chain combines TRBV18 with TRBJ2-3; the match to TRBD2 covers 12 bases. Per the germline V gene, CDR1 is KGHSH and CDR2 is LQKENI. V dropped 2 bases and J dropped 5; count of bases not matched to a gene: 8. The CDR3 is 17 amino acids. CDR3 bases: TGTGCCAGCTCACCAGTAACTAGCGGGGGGCTTGGAGATACGCAGTATTTT. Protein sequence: CASSPVTSGGLGDTQYF.

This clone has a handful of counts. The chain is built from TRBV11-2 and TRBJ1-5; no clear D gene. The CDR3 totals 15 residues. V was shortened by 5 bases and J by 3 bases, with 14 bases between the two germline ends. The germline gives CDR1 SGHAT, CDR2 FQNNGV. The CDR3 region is CASSPTQSSNQPQHF. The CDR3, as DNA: TGTGCCAGCAGCCCGACACAGAGTTCCAATCAGCCCCAGCATTTT. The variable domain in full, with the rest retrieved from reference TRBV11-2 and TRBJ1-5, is EAGVAQSPRYKIIEKRQSVAFWCNPISGHATLYWYQQILGQGPKLLIQFQNNGVVDDSQLPKDRFSAERLKGVDSTLKIQPAKLEDSAVYLCASSPTQSSNQPQHFGDGTRLSIL.

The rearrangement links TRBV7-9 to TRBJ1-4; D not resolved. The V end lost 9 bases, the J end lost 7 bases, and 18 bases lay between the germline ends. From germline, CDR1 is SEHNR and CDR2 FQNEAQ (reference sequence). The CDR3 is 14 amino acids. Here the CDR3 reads CASHGGIGSEKLFF. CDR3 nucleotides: TGTGCCAGTCACGGAGGAATCGGTTCTGAAAAACTGTTTTTT.

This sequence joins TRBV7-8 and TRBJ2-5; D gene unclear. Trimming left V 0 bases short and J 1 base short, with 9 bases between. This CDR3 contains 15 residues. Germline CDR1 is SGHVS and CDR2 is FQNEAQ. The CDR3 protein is CASSLAFGSQETQYF. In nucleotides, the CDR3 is TGTGCCAGCAGCTTAGCCTTTGGCAGCCAAGAGACCCAGTACTTC.

In DNA form, the CDR3 reads TGTGCCAGTAGTACTACAGGGGGCTACACTGAAGCTTTCTTT. Its protein product is CASSTTGGYTEAFF. The chain uses TRBV19 and TRBJ1-1; 9 bases fit TRBD1. Germline V gene lookup returns CDR1 LNHDA and CDR2 SQIVND (reference sequence). This CDR3 contains 14 residues. V was pared by 4 bases and J by 3 bases, with 3 bases of the junction left unmatched.

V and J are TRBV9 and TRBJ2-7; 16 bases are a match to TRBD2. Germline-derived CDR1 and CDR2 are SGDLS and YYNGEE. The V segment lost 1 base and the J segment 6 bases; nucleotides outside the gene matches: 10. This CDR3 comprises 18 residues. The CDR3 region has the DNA TGTGCCAGCAGCGTAAGTGGGGGACTAGCGGGAGGGCCCCGCGAGCAGTACTTC. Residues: CASSVSGGLAGGPREQYF.

CDR3: CASSILAGSGNTIYF. Written as DNA, the CDR3 is TGTGCCAGTAGTATCTTAGCCGGTTCTGGAAACACCATATATTTT. The chain joins TRBV19 to TRBJ1-3; D is unclear. This CDR3 has 15 residues. The V end was cut by 3 bases, the J end by 1 base, with 10 bases between. Germline CDR1 reads LNHDA; CDR2 reads SQIVND (reference sequence).

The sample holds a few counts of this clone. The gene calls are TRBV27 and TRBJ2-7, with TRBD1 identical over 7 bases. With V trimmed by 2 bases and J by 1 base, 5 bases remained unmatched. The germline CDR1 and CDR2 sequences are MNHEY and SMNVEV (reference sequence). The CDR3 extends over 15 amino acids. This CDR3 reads CASSLKGTASYEQYV. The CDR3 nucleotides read TGTGCCAGCAGTTTAAAAGGGACAGCATCCTACGAGCAGTACGTC.

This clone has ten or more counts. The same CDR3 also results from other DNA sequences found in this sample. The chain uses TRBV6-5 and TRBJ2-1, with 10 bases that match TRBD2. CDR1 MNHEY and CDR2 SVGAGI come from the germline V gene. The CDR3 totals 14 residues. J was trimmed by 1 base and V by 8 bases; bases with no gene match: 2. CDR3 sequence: CASVAGGSYNEQFF. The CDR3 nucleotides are TGTGCCAGCGTAGCGGGGGGTTCCTACAATGAGCAGTTCTTC.

The CDR3 DNA reads TGCGCCAGCAGCTTTGAGGCTAGCGGGACTCGGGAGCAGTACTTC. This sequence encodes CASSFEASGTREQYF. The chain recombines TRBV5-1 with TRBJ2-7; 9 bases align to TRBD2. Germline-derived CDR1 and CDR2 are SGHRS and YFSETQ. V was clipped by 2 bases and J by 7 bases; unmatched bases: 10. The CDR3 has 15 amino acids.

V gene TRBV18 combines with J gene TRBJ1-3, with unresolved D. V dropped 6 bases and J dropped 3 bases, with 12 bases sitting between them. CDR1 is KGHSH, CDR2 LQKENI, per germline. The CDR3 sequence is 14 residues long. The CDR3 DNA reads TGTGCCAGCTCGACTCGTGGTATTGGAAACACCATATATTTT. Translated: CASSTRGIGNTIYF.

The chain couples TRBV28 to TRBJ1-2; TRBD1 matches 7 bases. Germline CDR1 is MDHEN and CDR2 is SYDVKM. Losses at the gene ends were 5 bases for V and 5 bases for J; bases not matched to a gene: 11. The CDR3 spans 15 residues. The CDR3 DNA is TGTGCCAGCAGTAAGCTCCGGGACAGACGGTATGGCTACACCTTC. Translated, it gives CASSKLRDRRYGYTF.

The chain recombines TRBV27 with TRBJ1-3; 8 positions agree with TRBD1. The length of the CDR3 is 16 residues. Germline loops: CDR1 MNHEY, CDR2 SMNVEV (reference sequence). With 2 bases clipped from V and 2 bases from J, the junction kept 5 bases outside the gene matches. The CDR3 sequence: CASSLRDRLTGNTIYF. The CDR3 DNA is TGTGCCAGCAGTTTAAGGGACAGGCTTACTGGAAACACCATATATTTT.

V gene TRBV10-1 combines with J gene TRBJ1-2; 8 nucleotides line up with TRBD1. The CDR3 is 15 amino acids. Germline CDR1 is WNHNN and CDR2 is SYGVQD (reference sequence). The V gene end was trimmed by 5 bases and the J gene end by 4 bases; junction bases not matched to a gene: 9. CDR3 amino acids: CASSPSRQGAYGYTF. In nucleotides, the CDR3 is TGCGCCAGCAGTCCTTCGAGGCAGGGGGCCTATGGCTACACCTTC.

The CDR3 sequence is CASSAGSLNTEAFF. The CDR3 DNA follows: TGTGCCAGTAGTGCCGGGTCCCTGAACACTGAAGCTTTCTTT. This chain connects TRBV19 to TRBJ1-1; the D is unclear. V was trimmed by 5 bases and J by 0 bases, leaving 10 bases between them. The CDR3 spans 14 residues. Per the germline V gene, CDR1 is LNHDA and CDR2 is SQIVND (reference sequence).

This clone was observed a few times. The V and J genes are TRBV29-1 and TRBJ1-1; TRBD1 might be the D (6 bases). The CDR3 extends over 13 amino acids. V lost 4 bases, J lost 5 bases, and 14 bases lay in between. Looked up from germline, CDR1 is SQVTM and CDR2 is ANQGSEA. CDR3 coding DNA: TGCAGCGTTGTGGGGGGGGCGGGAACTGAAGCTTTCTTT. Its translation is CSVVGGAGTEAFF.

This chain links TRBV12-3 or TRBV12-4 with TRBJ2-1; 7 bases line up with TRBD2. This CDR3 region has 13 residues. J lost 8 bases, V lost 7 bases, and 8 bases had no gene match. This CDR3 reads CASILSGTDEQFF. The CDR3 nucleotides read TGTGCCAGCATTCTAAGCGGGACCGATGAGCAGTTCTTC.

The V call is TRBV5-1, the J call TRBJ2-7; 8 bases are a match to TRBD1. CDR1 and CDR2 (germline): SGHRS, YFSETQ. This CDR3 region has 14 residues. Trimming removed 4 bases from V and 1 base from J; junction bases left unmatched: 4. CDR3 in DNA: TGCGCCAGCAGCGGACAGGGTGCGTCCTACGAGCAGTACTTC. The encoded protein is CASSGQGASYEQYF.

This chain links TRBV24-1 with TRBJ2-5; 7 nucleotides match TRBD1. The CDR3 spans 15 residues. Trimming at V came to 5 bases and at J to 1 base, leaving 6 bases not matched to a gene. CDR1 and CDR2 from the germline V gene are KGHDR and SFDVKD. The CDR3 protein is CATSGWDSPQETQYF. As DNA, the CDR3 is TGTGCCACCAGTGGATGGGACAGTCCCCAAGAGACCCAGTACTTC.

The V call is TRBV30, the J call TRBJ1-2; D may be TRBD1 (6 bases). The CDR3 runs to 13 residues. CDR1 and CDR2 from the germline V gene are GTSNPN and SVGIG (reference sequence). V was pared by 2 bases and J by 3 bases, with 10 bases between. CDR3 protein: CAWSSYRDYGYTF. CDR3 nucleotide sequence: TGTGCCTGGAGTTCTTACAGGGACTATGGCTACACCTTC.

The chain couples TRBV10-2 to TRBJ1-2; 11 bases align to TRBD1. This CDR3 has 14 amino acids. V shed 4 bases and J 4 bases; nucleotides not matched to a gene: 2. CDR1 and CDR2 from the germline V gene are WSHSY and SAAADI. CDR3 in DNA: TGCGCCAGCAGTGGGACAGGGGGCGTCTATGGCTACACCTTC. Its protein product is CASSGTGGVYGYTF.

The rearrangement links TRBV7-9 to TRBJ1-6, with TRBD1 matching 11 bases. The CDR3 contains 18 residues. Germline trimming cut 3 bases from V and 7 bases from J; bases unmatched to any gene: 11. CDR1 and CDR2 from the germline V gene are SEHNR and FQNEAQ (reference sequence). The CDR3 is CASSLRTGGRGKNSPLHF. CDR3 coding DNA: TGTGCCAGCAGCTTGAGGACAGGGGGCAGGGGGAAAAATTCACCCCTCCACTTT.

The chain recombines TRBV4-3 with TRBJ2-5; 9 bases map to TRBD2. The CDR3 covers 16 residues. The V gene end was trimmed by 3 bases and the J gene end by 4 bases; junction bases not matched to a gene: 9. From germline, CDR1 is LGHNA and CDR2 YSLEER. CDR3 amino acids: CASSHGASGVTETQYF. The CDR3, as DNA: TGCGCCAGCAGCCATGGGGCTAGCGGGGTTACAGAGACCCAGTACTTC.